This T cell receptor (beta chain) was identified during a study of blood T cells in healthy people across ages. A second PCR, run for about 7 to 11 cycles, used a sample-barcoded 5' primer plus a J-beta primer mix. Each of the cDNA molecules was tagged by a template-switch adaptor with 12 random nucleotides. Via MiXCR, TCRdb re-called the 5' RACE reads, giving one row per CDR3 protein. The sample carries about 780,000 distinct CDR3 sequences, 35% to 60% recorded once. V was clipped by 4 bases and J by 2 bases, with 16 bases between them. CDR3 length: 16 residues. Sequencing input: blood. J is TRBJ2-3 and V is TRBV12-3 or TRBV12-4; perhaps D is TRBD1 or TRBD2 (5 bases each). The clonotype originates from an elderly man in good health. DNA of the CDR3: TGTGCCAGCAGTTCGCCCGGGACGGGGATCACAGATACGCAGTATTTT. Protein sequence: CASSSPGTGITDTQYF.